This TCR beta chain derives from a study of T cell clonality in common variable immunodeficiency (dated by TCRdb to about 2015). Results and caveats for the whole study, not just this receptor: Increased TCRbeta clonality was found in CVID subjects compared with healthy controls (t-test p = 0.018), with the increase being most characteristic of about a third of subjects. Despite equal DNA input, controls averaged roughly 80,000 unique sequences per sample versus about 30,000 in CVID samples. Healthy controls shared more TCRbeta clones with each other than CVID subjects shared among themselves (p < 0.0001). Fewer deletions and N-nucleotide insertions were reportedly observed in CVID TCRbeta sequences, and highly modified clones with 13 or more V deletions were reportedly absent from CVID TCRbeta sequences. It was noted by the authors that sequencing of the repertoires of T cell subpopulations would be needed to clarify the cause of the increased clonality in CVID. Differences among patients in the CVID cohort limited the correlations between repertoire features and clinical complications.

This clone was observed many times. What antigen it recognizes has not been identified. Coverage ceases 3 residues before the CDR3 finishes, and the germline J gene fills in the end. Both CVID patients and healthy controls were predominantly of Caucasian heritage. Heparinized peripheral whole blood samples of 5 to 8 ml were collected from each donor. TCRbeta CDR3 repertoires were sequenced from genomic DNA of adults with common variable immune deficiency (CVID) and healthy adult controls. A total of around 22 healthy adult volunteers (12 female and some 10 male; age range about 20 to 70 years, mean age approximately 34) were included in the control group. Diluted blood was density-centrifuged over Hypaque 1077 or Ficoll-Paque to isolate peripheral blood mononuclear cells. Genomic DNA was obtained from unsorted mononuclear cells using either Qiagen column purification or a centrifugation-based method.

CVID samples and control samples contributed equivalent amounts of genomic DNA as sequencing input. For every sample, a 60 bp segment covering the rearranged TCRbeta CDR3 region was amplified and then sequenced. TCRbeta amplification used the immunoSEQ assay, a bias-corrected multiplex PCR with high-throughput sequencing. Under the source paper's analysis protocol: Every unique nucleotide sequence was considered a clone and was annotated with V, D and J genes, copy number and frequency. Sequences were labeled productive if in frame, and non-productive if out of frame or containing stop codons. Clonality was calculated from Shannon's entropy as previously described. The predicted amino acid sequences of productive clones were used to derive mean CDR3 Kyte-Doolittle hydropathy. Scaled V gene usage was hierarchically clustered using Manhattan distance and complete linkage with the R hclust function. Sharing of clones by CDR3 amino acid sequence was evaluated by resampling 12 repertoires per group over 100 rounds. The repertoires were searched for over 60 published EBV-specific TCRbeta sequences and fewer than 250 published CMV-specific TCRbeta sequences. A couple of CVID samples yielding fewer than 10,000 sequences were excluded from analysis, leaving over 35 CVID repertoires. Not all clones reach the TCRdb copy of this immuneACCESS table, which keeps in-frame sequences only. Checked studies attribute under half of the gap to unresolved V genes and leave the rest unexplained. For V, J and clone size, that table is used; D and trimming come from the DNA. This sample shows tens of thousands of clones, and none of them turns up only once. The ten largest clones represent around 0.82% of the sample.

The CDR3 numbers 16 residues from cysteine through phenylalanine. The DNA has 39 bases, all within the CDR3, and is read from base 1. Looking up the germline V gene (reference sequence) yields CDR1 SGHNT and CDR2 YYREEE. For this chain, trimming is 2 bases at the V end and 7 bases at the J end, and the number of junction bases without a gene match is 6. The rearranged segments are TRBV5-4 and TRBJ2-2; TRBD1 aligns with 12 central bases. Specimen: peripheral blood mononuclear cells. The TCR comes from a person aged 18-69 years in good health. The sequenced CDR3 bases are TGTGCCAGCAGCTTACCGGGACAGGGGGCAGGCGGGGAG. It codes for CASSLPGQGAGGE. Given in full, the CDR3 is CASSLPGQGAGGELFF.